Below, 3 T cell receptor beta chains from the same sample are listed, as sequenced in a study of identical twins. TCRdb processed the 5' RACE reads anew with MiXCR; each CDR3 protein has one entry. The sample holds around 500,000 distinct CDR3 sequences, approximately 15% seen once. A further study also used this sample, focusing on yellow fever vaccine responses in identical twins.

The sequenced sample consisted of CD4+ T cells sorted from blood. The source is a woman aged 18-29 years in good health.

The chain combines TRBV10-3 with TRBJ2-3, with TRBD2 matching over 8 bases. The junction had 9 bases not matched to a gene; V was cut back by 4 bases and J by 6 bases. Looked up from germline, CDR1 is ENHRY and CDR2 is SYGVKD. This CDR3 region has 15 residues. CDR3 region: CAISGAGTSNDTQYF. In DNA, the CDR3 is TGTGCCATCAGTGGAGCCGGGACTAGTAACGATACGCAGTATTTT.

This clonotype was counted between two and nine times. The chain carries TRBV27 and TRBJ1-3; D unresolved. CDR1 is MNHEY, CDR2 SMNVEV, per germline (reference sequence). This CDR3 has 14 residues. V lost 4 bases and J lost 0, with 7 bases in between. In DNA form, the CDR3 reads TGTGCCAGCAGTTCGCTTAGCTCTGGAAACACCATATATTTT. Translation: CASSSLSSGNTIYF.

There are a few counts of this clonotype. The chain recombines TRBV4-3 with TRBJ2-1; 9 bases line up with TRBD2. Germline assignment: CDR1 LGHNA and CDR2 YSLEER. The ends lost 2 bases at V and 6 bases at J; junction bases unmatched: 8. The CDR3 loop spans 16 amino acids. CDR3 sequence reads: CASSQRPVAGVNEQFF. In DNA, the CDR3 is TGCGCCAGCAGCCAAAGACCGGTAGCGGGAGTCAATGAGCAGTTCTTC.